This T cell receptor beta chain emerged from a study of blood T cell repertoires in COVID-19. V was pared by 0 bases and J by 8 bases, with 8 bases of the junction left unmatched. Germline V gives CDR1 SQVTM, CDR2 ANQGSEA. The CDR3 is 14 amino acids. Living in about two dozen US areas, the participants were between roughly 18 and 90 years of age. TCRdb's copy holds only in-frame clones and misses some; the assay was immunoSEQ multiplex PCR. The data hold 150,000 or so clones, with 75% to 80% observed a single time. The sequenced material came from PBMCs or T cells enriched from blood (not recorded which). This sequence joins TRBV29-1 and TRBJ1-2; 8 bases match TRBD1. The source is a woman in her 50s who had recovered from COVID-19. As DNA, the CDR3 is TGCAGCGTTGAAGAAGGGCAGGGGGCGGAGGGCTACACCTTC. It translates to CSVEEGQGAEGYTF.